This T cell receptor beta chain was recovered during a study of cytomegalovirus exposure and HLA in healthy donors. On the study more broadly: The approximately 120 validation repertoires were reported in a later analysis to have been generated on the same platform as the roughly 700 first-cohort repertoires. Study-wide results and caveats: There were some public TCRs occurring in many donors, but most TCR sequences were rare. Published work reported that the classifier diagnosed cytomegalovirus status with high specificity and sensitivity. The tendency of first-cohort TCR clusters to co-occur in the 120 validation repertoires was identified by a subsequent analysis.

Trimming shortened V by 0 bases and J by 1 base, and 11 bases separated the two germline ends. CDR1 is SGHRS, CDR2 YFSETQ, per germline. This CDR3 comprises 16 residues. The table came from immunoSEQ multiplex PCR; TCRdb's copy has only in-frame clones and leaves some out. The sample yields approximately 110,000 clones, roughly 86% seen once. This clone has just one count. No antigen is known for it. The sequence came from a woman aged 18-30 years in good health and CMV-seropositive. The source material was PBMCs. The rearrangement joins TRBV5-1 to TRBJ2-1; D gene unclear. CDR3 in DNA: TGCGCCAGCAGCTTGGGTCAGAGGCCTTCCTACAATGAGCAGTTCTTC. Amino acid sequence: CASSLGQRPSYNEQFF. The full variable domain, with the rest looked up from reference TRBV5-1 and TRBJ2-1, is KAGVTQTPRYLIKTRGQQVTLSCSPISGHRSVSWYQQTPGQGLQFLFEYFSETQRNKGNFPGRFSGRQFSNSRSEMNVSTLELGDSALYLCASSLGQRPSYNEQFFGPGTRLTVL.